This T cell receptor (beta chain) derives from a study of T cells expressing NK-cell markers. Study-level background: There were seven HCMV-seropositive donors and one seronegative donor among the eight sequenced.

For each CDR3 protein, TCRdb gives one entry from its re-call of the 5' RACE reads, without DNA. The ten most abundant clones cover approximately 3.6% of a sample with 500,000 to 600,000 distinct CDR3 sequences. Study-level points and caveats: Topping the CD3+CD56-NKG2C+ fraction as well were these clonotypes, in several donors.

Comment on this clonotype: No antigen is known for it.

Sequences were obtained from blood T cells: a sorted CD56 or NKG2C T cell subset, CD4+ or CD8+ T cells, or bulk PBMC T cells (not recorded which). This TCR derives from a young man in good health.

The CDR3 region is CASSDNTGGRETQYF. The gene calls are TRBV25-1 and TRBJ2-5; TCRdb picks TRBD1, but there is no DNA to check that call. CDR1 is MGHDK, CDR2 SYGVNS, per germline. The CDR3 is 15 amino acids.